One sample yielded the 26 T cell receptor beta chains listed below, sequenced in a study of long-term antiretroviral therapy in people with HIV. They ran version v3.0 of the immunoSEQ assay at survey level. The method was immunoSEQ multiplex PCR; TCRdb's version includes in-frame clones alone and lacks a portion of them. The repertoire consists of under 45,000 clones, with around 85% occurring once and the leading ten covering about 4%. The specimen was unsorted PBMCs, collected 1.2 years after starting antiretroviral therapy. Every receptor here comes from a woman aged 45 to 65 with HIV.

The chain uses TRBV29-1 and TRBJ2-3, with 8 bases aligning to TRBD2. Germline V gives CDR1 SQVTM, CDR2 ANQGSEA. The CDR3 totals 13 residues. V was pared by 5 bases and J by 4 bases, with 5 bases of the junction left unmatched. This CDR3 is CSVNPGGADTQYF. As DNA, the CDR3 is TGCAGCGTTAACCCGGGGGGGGCAGATACGCAGTATTTT.

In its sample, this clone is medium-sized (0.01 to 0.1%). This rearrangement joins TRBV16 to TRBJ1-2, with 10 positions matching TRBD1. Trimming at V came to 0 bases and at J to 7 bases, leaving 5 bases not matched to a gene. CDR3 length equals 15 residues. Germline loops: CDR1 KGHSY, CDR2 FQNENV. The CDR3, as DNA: TGTGCCAGCAGCCAATCCGGGACAGGGGTGTCTGGCTACACCTTC. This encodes CASSQSGTGVSGYTF.

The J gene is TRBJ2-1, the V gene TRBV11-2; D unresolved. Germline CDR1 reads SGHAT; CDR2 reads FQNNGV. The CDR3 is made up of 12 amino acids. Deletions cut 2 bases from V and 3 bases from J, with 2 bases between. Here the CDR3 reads CASSLIYNEQFF. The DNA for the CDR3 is TGTGCCAGCAGCTTAATCTACAATGAGCAGTTCTTC.

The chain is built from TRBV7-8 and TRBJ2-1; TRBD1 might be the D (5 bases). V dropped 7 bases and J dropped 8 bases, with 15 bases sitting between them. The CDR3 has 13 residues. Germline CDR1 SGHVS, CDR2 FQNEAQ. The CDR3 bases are TGTGCCAGCACTCCAGGGAATAGAGATGAGCAGTTCTTC. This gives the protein CASTPGNRDEQFF.

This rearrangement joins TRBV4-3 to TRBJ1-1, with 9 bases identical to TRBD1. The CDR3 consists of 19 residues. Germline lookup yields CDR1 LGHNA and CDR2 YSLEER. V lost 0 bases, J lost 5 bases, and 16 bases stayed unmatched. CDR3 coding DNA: TGCGCCAGCAGCCAAGAGAGGGGGGGGTTACAGGGGGCGCTAACTGAAGCTTTCTTT. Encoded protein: CASSQERGGLQGALTEAFF.

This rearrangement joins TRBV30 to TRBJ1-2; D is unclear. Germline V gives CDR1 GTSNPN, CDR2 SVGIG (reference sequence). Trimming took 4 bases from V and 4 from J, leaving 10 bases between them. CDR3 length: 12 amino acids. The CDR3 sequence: CAWIETSYGYTF. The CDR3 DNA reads TGTGCCTGGATTGAGACCTCCTATGGCTACACCTTC. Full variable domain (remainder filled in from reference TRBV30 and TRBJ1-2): SQTIHQWPATLVQPVGSPLSLECTVEGTSNPNLYWYRQAAGRGLQLLFYSVGIGQISSEVPQNLSASRPQDRQFILSSKKLLLSDSGFYLCAWIETSYGYTFGSGTRLTVV.

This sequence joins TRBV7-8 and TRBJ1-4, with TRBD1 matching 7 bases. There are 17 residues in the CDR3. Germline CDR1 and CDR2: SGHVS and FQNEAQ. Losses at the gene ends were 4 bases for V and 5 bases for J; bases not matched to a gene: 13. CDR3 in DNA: TGTGCCAGCAGCTCGTTCCCCGGGACAGCCAGAAATGAAAAACTGTTTTTT. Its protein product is CASSSFPGTARNEKLFF.

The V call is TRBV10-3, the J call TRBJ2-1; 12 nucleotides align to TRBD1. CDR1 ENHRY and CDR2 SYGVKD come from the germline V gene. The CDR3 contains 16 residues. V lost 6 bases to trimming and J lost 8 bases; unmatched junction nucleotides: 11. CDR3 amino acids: CAISGPTGTGGDEQFF. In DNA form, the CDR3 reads TGTGCCATCAGCGGTCCGACCGGGACAGGGGGCGATGAGCAGTTCTTC.

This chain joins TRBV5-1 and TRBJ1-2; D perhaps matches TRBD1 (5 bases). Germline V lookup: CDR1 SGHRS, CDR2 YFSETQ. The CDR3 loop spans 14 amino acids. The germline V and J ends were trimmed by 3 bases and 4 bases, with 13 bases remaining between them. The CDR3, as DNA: TGCGCCAGCAGCTCCCAGGGTCCCACCTATGGCTACACCTTC. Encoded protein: CASSSQGPTYGYTF.

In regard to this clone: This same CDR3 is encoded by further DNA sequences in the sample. CDR3 sequence (DNA): TGCGCCAGCCGACAGGGGCCAACTAATGAAAAACTGTTTTTT. It yields the protein CASRQGPTNEKLFF. The chain links TRBV5-1 to TRBJ1-4; TRBD1 matches at 8 bases. Germline CDR1 reads SGHRS; CDR2 reads YFSETQ. The V segment lost 7 bases and the J segment 0 bases; nucleotides outside the gene matches: 2. CDR3 length: 14 amino acids.

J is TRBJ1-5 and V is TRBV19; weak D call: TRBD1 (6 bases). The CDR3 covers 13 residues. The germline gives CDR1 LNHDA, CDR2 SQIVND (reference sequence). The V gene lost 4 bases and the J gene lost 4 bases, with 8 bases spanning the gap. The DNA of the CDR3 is TGTGCCAGTAGTACCGGACAGAATCAGCCCCAGCATTTT. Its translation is CASSTGQNQPQHF.

The chain's CDR3 is CSAPGSGGYTF. The CDR3 region has the DNA TGCAGTGCCCCAGGGTCGGGGGGCTACACCTTC. V is TRBV20-1 and J is TRBJ1-2; D is possibly TRBD1 (5 bases). Trimming pared 6 bases from V and 8 bases from J, leaving 13 bases between. Germline loops: CDR1 DFQATT, CDR2 SNEGSKA (reference sequence). CDR3 length: 11 residues.

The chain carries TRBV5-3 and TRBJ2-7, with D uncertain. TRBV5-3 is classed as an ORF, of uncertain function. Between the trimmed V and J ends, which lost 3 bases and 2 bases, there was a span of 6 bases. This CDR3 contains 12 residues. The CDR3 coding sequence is TGTGCCAGAAGCTCCCGGGCCTACGAGCAGTACTTC. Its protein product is CARSSRAYEQYF.

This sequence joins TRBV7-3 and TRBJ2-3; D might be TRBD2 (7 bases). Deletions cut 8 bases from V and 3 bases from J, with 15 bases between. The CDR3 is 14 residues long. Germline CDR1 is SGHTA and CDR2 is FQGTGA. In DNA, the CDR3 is TGTGCCAGCGCCCAGGGGAGGGGGACAGATACGCAGTATTTT. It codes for CASAQGRGTDTQYF.

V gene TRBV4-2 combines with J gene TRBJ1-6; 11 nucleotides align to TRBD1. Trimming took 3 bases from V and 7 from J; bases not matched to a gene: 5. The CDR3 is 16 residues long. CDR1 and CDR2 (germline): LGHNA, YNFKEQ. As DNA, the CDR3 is TGTGCCAGCAGCCAGGATTGGGACAGGGGGAATTCACCCCTCCACTTT. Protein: CASSQDWDRGNSPLHF.

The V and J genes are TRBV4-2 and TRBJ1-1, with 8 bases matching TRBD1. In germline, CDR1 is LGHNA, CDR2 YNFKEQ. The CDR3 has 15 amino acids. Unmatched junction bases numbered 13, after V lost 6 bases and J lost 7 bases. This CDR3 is CASREFDRGVGEAFF. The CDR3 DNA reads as TGTGCCAGCAGGGAGTTCGACAGGGGAGTTGGTGAAGCTTTCTTT.

Here the CDR3 reads CAGIARDRGRNEQFF. The DNA for the CDR3 is TGTGCCGGGATCGCCCGGGACAGGGGGCGCAATGAGCAGTTCTTC. The V and J genes are TRBV6-1 and TRBJ2-1; TRBD1 matches at 12 bases. This CDR3 has 15 residues. Germline lookup yields CDR1 MNHNS and CDR2 SASEGT. V shed 11 bases, J shed 6 bases, and the junction held 11 bases outside the gene matches.

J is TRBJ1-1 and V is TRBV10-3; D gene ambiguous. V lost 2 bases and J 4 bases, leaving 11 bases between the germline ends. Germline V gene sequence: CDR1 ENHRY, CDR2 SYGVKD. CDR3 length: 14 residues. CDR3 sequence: CAISEGVPGTEAFF. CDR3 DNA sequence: TGTGCCATCAGTGAGGGGGTCCCGGGCACTGAAGCTTTCTTT.

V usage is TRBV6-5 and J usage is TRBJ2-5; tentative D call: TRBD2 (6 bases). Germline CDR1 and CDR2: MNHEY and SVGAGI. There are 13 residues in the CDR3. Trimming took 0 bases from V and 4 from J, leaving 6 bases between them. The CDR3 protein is CASSYSEGETQYF. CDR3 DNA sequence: TGTGCCAGCAGTTACTCGGAGGGAGAGACCCAGTACTTC.

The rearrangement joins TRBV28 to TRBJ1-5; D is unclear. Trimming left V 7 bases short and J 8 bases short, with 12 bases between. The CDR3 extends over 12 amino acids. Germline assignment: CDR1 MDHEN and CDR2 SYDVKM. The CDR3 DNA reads TGTGCCAGCACCCCCGGGAAGGAGCCCCAGCATTTT. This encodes CASTPGKEPQHF.

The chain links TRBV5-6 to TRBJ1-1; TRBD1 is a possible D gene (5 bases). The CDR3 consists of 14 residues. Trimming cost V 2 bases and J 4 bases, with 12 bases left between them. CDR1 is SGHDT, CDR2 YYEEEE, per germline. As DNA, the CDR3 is TGTGCCAGCAGCTTCCAGGGTGGGAGCACTGAAGCTTTCTTT. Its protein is CASSFQGGSTEAFF.

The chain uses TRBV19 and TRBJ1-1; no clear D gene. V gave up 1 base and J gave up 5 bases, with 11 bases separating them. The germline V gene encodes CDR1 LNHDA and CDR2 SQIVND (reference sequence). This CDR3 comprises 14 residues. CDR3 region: CASSIAKTGTEAFF. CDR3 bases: TGTGCCAGTAGTATAGCCAAGACGGGGACTGAAGCTTTCTTT. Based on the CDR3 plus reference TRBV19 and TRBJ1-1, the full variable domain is DGGITQSPKYLFRKEGQNVTLSCEQNLNHDAMYWYRQDPGQGLRLIYYSQIVNDFQKGDIAEGYSVSREKKESFPLTVTSAQKNPTAFYLCASSIAKTGTEAFFGQGTRLTVV.

The DNA of the CDR3 is TGTGCCAGCAGCTTGGGCACTGGTGCAGATACGCAGTATTTT. Translating it yields CASSLGTGADTQYF. The chain combines TRBV5-4 with TRBJ2-3, with D unclear. V gave up 0 bases and J gave up 4 bases, with 9 bases separating them. This CDR3 spans 14 amino acids. From germline, CDR1 is SGHNT and CDR2 YYREEE (reference sequence).

In nucleotides, the CDR3 is TGTGCCAGTAGTGTCGGCAGGGAGAGATCTAACTATGGCTACACCTTC. Translating gives CASSVGRERSNYGYTF. The chain recombines TRBV19 with TRBJ1-2; possible D gene TRBD1, 5 bases. CDR1 LNHDA and CDR2 SQIVND come from the germline V gene (reference sequence). The CDR3 contains 16 residues. The V end was cut by 5 bases, the J end by 0 bases, with 16 bases between.

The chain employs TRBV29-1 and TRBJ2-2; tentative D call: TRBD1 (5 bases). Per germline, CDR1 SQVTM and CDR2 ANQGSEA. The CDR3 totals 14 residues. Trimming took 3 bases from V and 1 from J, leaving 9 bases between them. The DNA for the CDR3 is TGCAGCGTTGAGGGCAGGGAGAACACCGGGGAGCTGTTTTTT. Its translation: CSVEGRENTGELFF.

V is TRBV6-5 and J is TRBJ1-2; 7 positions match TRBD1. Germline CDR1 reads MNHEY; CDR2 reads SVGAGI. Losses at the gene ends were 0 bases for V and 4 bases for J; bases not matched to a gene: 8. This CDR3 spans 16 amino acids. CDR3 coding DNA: TGTGCCAGCAGTTACTCGGTCAACAGGGGTTTCTATGGCTACACCTTC. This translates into CASSYSVNRGFYGYTF.